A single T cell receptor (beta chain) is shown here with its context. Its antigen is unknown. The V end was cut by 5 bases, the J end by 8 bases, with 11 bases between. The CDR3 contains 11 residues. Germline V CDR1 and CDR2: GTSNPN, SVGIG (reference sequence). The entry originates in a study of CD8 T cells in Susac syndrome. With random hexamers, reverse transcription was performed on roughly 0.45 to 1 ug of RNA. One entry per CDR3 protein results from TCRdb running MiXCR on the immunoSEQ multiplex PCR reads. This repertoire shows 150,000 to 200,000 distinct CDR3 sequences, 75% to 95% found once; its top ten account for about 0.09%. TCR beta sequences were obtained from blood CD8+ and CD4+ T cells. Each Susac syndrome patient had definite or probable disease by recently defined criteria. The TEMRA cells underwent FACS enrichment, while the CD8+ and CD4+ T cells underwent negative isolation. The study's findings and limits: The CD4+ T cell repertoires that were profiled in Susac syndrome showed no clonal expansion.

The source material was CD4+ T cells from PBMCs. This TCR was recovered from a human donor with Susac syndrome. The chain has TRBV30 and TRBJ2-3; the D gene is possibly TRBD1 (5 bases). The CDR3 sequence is CAWGVQATQYF. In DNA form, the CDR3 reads TGTGCCTGGGGCGTACAGGCTACGCAGTATTTT. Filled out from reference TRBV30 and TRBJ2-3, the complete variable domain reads SQTIHQWPATLVQPVGSPLSLECTVEGTSNPNLYWYRQAAGRGLQLLFYSVGIGQISSEVPQNLSASRPQDRQFILSSKKLLLSDSGFYLCAWGVQATQYFGPGTRLTVL.